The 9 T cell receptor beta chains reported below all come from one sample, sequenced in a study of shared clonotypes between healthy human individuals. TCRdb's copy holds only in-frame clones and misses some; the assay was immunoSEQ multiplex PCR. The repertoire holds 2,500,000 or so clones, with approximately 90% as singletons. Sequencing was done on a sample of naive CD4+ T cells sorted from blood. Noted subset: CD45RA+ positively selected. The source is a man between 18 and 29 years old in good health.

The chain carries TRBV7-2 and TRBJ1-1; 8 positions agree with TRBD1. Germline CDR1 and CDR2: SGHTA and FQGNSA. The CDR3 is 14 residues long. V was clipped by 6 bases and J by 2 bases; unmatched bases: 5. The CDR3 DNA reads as TGTGCCAGCAGGACTGGGACAGGCAACACTGAAGCTTTCTTT. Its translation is CASRTGTGNTEAFF.

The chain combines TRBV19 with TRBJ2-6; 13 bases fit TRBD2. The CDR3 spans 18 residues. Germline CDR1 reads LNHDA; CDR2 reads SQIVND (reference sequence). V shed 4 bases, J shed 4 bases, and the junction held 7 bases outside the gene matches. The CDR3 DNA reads TGTGCCAGTAGTACAACACTAGCGGGGGGGGCCGGGGCCAACGTCCTGACTTTC. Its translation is CASSTTLAGGAGANVLTF. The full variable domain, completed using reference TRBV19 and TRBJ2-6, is DGGITQSPKYLFRKEGQNVTLSCEQNLNHDAMYWYRQDPGQGLRLIYYSQIVNDFQKGDIAEGYSVSREKKESFPLTVTSAQKNPTAFYLCASSTTLAGGAGANVLTFGAGSRLTVL.

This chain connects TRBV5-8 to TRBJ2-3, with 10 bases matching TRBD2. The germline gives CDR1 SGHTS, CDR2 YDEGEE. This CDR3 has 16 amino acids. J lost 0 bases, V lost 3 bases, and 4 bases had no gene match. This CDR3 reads CASSSGLAQSTDTQYF. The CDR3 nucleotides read TGTGCCAGCAGCTCGGGACTAGCGCAAAGCACAGATACGCAGTATTTT. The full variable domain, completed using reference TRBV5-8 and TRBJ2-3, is EAGVTQSPTHLIKTRGQQATLRCSPISGHTSVYWYQQALGLGLQFLLWYDEGEERNRGNFPPRFSGRQFPNYSSELNVNALELEDSALYLCASSSGLAQSTDTQYFGPGTRLTVL.

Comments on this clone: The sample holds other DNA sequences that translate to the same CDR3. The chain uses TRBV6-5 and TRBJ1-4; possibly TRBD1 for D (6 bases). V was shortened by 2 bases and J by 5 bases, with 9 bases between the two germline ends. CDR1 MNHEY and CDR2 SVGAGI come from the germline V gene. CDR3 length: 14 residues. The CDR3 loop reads CASSYRGTNEKLFF. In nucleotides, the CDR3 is TGTGCCAGCAGTTACCGGGGGACAAATGAAAAACTGTTTTTT.

The CDR3 DNA follows: TGTGCCAGCACCGGGACAGCGAACACCGGGGAGCTGTTTTTT. Its translation is CASTGTANTGELFF. The genes are TRBV6-1 and TRBJ2-2; 7 bases align to TRBD1. V lost 7 bases, J lost 0 bases, and 2 bases stayed unmatched. Germline-derived CDR1 and CDR2 are MNHNS and SASEGT. CDR3 length: 14 residues.

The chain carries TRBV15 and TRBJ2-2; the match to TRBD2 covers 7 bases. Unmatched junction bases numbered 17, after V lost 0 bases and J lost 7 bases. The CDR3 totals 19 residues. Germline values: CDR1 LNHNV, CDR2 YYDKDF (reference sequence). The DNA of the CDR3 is TGTGCCACCAGCAGAGATACGGCTAGCGGACTCCCAACCGGCGGGGAGCTGTTTTTT. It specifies CATSRDTASGLPTGGELFF.

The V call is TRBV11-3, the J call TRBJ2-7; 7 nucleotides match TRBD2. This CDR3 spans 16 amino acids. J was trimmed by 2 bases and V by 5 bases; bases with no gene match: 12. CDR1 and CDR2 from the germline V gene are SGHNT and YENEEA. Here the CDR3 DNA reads TGTGCCAGCAGCCCTCTTGCGGGAGTCAGCCCCTACGAGCAGTACTTC. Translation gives CASSPLAGVSPYEQYF. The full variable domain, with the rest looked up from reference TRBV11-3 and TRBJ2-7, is EAGVVQSPRYKIIEKKQPVAFWCNPISGHNTLYWYLQNLGQGPELLIRYENEEAVDDSQLPKDRFSAERLKGVDSTLKIQPAELGDSAVYLCASSPLAGVSPYEQYFGPGTRLTVT.

Written as DNA, the CDR3 is TGCGCCAGCAGCTTTTTTCAGCGGGAGACCAATGAGCAGTTCTTC. Amino acid sequence: CASSFFQRETNEQFF. The chain couples TRBV5-1 to TRBJ2-1, with 8 positions matching TRBD2. J gave up 6 bases and V 2 bases, and 7 bases lay outside the gene matches. The V gene's germline CDR1 is SGHRS and CDR2 YFSETQ. This CDR3 is built from 15 residues.

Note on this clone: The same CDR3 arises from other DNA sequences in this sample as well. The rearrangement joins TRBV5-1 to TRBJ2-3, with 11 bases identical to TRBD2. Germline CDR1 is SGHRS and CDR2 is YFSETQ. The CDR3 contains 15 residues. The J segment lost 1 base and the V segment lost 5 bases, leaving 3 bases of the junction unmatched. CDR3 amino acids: CASRPGLAGTDTQYF. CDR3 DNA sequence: TGCGCCAGCAGACCGGGACTAGCGGGCACAGATACGCAGTATTTT.